Sequencing of this T cell receptor beta chain was carried out in a study of Graves' ophthalmopathy and Graves' hyperthyroidism (dated by TCRdb to the late 2010s). With respect to the entire study: Peripheral blood was collected at initial diagnosis, prior to any treatment. The study used signatures of the TCR beta repertoire to tell Graves' ophthalmopathy apart from Graves' hyperthyroidism and to predict which patients would progress to ophthalmopathy. In total, 135 blood samples were TCR-sequenced: 40 to 45 ophthalmopathy, roughly 80 hyperthyroidism and roughly 17 hyperthyroidism-to-ophthalmopathy patients. To explore V-J signatures distinguishing ophthalmopathy from hyperthyroidism, a discovery set of about 99 patients (43 ophthalmopathy, 55 to 60 stable hyperthyroidism) was enrolled. For independent validation, a separate cohort was made up of 18 hyperthyroidism patients plus 17 patients who later progressed from hyperthyroidism to ophthalmopathy. In a handful of hyperthyroidism patients, the T-cell repertoires found in thyroid tissue were compared with those found in blood. Following sample collection, hyperthyroidism patients were given methimazole at a starting dose of 30 mg daily, and ophthalmopathy patients were given high-dose intravenous methylprednisolone.

For repertoire sequencing, TCR beta CDR3 regions were amplified from RNA transcripts. HTBI primers and the Qiagen OneStep RT-PCR kit were used in a first-round RT-PCR, which was followed by a second-round multiplex PCR, size selection and purification. The libraries underwent paired-end sequencing with 100 bp reads on an Illumina HiSeq2000. The paper's data handling went like this. SOAPnuke was used to process the reads, throwing out any read that had adapters, had uncalled bases, had a mean Phred below 15, or lacked an exact constant-primer or identifier match. High-quality paired reads were merged with COPE v1.2.5. Clonotypes were defined as unique nucleotide sequences and were aligned to IMGT TRB V, D and J references using MiTCR v1.1. The analysis was limited to V-J combinations with a frequency above 0.0001, which together covered around 99% of the repertoires. For each V-J combination, a TCR clonal expansion and chaos score was defined as F50 clonal expansion divided by the chaos observed in the TCRdist matrix. Features were reduced by Welch's t-statistics and random forest to around 13 V-J combinations, which fed a naive Bayes classifier. The similarity between thyroid and blood repertoires was quantified using the Morisita-Horn index. TCRdb reworked the public reads: Q25 trimming with fastp, MiXCR clone assembly, productive beta chains retained. Rows with a matching CDR3 protein are joined into one entry that keeps the most common DNA and genes. It is TCRdb's table, rather than the study itself, that gives the V and J calls and clone size. This sample is represented by some 350,000 distinct CDR3 sequences; approximately 17% of them were singletons. Around 2.4% of the sample is in the top ten clones.

Stable hyperthyroidism was defined as no progression to ophthalmopathy within 18 months of follow-up. Hyperthyroidism patients were newly diagnosed, were aged 18 to 65 years, and had a disease duration under 2 months. Patients with other autoimmune diseases, uncontrolled infections, pregnancy or lactation were excluded from the study. Clinical symptoms, serum thyroxine, TRAb, thyroid ultrasound and orbital computed tomography were used for diagnosis. PBMCs were isolated from 7.5 to 10 ml of fresh peripheral blood by Ficoll-Paque density gradient centrifugation. Trizol reagent was used to extract the total RNA, and its quality was then checked on an Agilent 2100 Bioanalyzer. General findings and caveats noted by the study authors: Among expanded thyroid clonotypes with frequency above 0.001, most also showed up in blood, which suggests that blood repertoires may reflect the thyroid immune response. No statistical method was used to predetermine the sample size, and group allocation was not hidden from the investigators. In validation, the model predicted ophthalmopathy progression with about 71% sensitivity and roughly 72% specificity; 12 predicted patients were CT-confirmed with GO in a median of approximately six months. The 13-signature model separated ophthalmopathy from stable hyperthyroidism with approximately 88% sensitivity and about 84% specificity in cross-validation, and 80%/75% in the test set.

This clonotype was picked up many times. Its binding antigen is unknown. No much larger clonotype is one base removed from it; base qualities were not supplied. Inclusive of the bounding cysteine and phenylalanine, the CDR3 is 15 residues long. Of all the DNA, just the CDR3 is kept, 45 bases in frame from base 1. The germline V gene encodes CDR1 MDHEN and CDR2 SYDVKM. V lost 6 bases and J lost 1 base; the stretch between them is 16 bases long. The rearranged chain carries TRBV28 and TRBJ2-7, with the D gene not clear enough to name. The receptor comes from an adult woman with stable Graves' hyperthyroidism. Specimen: peripheral blood. The nucleotide sequence reads as follows: TGTGCCAGCAGCGCCTTTCCGAGGATTTCCTACGAGCAGTACTTC. It encodes CASSAFPRISYEQYF.